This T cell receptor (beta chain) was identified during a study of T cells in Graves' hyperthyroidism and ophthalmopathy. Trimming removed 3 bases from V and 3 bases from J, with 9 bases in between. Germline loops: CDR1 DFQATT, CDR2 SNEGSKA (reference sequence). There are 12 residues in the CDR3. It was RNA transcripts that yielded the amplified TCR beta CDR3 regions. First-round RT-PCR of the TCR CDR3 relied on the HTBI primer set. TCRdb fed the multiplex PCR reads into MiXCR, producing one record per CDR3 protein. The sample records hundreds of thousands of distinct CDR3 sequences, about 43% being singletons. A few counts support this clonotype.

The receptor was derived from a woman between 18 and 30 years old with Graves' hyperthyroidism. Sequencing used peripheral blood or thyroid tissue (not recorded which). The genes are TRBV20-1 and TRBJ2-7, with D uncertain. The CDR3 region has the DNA TGCAGTGCTAGGCAGGTAGACTACGAGCAGTACTTC. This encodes CSARQVDYEQYF.